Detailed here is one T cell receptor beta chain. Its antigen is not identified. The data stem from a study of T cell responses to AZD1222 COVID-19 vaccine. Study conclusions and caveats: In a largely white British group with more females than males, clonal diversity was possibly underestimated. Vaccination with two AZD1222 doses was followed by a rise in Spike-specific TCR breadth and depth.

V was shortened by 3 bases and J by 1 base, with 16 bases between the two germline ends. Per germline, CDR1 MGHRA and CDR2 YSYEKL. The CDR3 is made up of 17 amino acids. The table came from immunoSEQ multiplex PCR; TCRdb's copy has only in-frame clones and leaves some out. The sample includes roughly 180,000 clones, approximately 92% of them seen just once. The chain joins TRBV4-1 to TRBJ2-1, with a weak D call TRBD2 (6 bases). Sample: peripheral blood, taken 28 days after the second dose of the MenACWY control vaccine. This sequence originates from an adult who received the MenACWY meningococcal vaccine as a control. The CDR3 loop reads CASSQDPGLGSYNEQFF. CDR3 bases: TGCGCCAGCAGCCAGGATCCGGGACTCGGTTCCTACAATGAGCAGTTCTTC.